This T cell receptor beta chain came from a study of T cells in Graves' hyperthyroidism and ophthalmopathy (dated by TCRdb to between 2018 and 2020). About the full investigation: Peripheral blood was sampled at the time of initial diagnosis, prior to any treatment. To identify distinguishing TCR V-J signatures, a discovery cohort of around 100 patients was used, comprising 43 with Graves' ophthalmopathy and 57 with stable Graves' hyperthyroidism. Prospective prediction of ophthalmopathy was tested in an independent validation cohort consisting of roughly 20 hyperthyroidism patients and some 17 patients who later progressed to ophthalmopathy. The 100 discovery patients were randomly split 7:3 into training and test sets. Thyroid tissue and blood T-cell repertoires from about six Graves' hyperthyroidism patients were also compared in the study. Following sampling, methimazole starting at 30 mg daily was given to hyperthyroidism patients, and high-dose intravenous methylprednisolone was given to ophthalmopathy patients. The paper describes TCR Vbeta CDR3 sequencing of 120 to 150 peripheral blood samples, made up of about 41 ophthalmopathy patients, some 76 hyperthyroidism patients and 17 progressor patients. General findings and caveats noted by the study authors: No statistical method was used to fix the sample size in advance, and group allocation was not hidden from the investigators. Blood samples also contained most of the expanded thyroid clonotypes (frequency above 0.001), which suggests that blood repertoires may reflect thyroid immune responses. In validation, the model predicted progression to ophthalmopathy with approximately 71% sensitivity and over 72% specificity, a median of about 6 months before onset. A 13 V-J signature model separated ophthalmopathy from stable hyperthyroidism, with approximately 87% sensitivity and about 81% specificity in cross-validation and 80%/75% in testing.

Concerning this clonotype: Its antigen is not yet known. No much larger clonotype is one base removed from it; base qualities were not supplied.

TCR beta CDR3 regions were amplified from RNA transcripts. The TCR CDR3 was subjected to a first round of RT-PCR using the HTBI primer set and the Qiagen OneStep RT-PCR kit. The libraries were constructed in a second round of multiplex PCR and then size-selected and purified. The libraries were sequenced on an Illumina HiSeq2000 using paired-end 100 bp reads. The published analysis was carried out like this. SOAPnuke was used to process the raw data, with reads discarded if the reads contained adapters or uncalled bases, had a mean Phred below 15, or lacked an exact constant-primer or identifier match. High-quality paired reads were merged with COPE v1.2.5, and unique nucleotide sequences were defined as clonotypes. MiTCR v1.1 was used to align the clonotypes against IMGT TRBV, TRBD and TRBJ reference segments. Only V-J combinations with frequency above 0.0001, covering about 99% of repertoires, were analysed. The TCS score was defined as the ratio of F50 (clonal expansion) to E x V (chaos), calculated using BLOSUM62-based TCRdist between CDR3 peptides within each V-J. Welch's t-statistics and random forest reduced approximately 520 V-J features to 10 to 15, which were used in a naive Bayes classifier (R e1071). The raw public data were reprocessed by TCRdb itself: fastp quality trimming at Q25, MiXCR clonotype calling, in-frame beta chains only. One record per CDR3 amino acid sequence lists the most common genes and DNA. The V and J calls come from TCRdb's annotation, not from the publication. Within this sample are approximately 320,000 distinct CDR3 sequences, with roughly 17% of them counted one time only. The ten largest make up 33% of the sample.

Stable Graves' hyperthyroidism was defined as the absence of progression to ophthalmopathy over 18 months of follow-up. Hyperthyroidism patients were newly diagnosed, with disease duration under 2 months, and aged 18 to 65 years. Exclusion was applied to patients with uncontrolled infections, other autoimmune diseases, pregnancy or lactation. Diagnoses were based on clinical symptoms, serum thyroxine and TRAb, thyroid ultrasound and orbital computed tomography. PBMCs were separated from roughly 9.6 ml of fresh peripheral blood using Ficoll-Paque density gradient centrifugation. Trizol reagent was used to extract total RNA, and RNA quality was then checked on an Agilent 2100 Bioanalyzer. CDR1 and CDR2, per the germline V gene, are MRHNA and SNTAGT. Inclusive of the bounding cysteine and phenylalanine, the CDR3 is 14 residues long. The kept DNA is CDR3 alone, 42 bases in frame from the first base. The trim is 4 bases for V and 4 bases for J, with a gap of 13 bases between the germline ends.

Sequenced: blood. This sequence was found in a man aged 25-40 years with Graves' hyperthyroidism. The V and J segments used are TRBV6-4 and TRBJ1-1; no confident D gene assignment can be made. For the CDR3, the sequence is CASSAEAGATEAFF. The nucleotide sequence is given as TGTGCCAGCAGTGCGGAGGCGGGTGCCACTGAAGCTTTCTTT.